These 10 T cell receptor beta chains share one sample of origin, sequenced in a study of blood T cell repertoires in COVID-19. Produced via immunoSEQ multiplex PCR; TCRdb's table is partial and in-frame only. There are hundreds of thousands of clones in the sample; more than 85% occur only once, and under 9.5% lies in the top ten. Sequencing input: PBMCs or T cells enriched from blood (not recorded which). Receptor source: a man aged 35 to 55 who had recovered from COVID-19.

The gene calls are TRBV6-2 or TRBV6-3 and TRBJ1-4; D might be TRBD1 (6 bases). V was pared by 2 bases and J by 6 bases, with 22 bases between. The CDR3 is made up of 18 amino acids. Germline assignment: CDR1 MNHEY and CDR2 SVGEGT. The CDR3 coding sequence is TGTGCCAGCAGTTACCCGAGAGTCCAACAGGGTCTGGATGAAAAACTGTTTTTT. It specifies CASSYPRVQQGLDEKLFF.

The chain employs TRBV9 and TRBJ2-2; TRBD2 agrees at 11 bases. The CDR3 runs to 17 residues. The trim removed 4 bases at V and 0 bases at J, leaving 5 bases unmatched. Germline-derived CDR1 and CDR2 are SGDLS and YYNGEE. The CDR3 nucleotides read TGTGCCAGCAGCCCGAGACTAGCGGGGTCGAACACCGGGGAGCTGTTTTTT. Translating gives CASSPRLAGSNTGELFF.

The chain combines TRBV11-2 with TRBJ2-7, with D maybe TRBD1 (6 bases). The CDR3 is made up of 19 amino acids. V was pared by 5 bases and J by 5 bases, with 31 bases between. Germline assignment: CDR1 SGHAT and CDR2 FQNNGV. The CDR3 DNA sequence: TGTGCCAGCAGCAAAACCCGATTCAGGGGCCCCCGGGCAGTCGACGAGCAGTACTTC. Translating it yields CASSKTRFRGPRAVDEQYF.

The chain links TRBV19 to TRBJ2-1, with 8 bases matching TRBD1. The junction had 10 bases not matched to a gene; V was cut back by 5 bases and J by 4 bases. CDR1 LNHDA and CDR2 SQIVND come from the germline V gene (reference sequence). The CDR3 covers 16 residues. This CDR3 is CASSSWTGRRYNEQFF. CDR3 coding DNA: TGTGCCAGTAGTTCCTGGACAGGGAGGAGGTACAATGAGCAGTTCTTC.

The rearrangement uses TRBV5-6 and TRBJ2-2; 12 bases agree with TRBD2. Germline CDR1 and CDR2: SGHDT and YYEEEE. Unmatched junction bases numbered 10, after V lost 3 bases and J lost 1 base. CDR3 length equals 19 residues. The CDR3 loop reads CASSWRLAGVGLNTGELFF. CDR3 DNA sequence: TGTGCCAGCAGCTGGCGACTAGCGGGAGTCGGGTTGAACACCGGGGAGCTGTTTTTT.

About this clone itself: The same CDR3 arises from other DNA sequences in this sample as well. This rearrangement joins TRBV5-6 to TRBJ1-1; D is possibly TRBD1 (5 bases). V shed 4 bases and J shed 4 bases, with 8 bases lying between them. The CDR3 extends over 12 amino acids. CDR1 is SGHDT, CDR2 YYEEEE, per germline. The chain's CDR3 is CASSLRGTEAFF. For the CDR3, the DNA is TGTGCCAGCAGCCTAAGGGGCACTGAAGCTTTCTTT.

The CDR3 sequence: CASSYWTGDYEQYF. The CDR3 nucleotides read TGTGCCAGCAGTTACTGGACAGGGGACTACGAGCAGTACTTC. The chain uses TRBV6-2 or TRBV6-3 and TRBJ2-7, with 9 bases lining up with TRBD1. V dropped 1 base and J dropped 3; count of bases not matched to a gene: 1. Germline lookup yields CDR1 MNHEY and CDR2 SVGEGT. The CDR3 is 14 amino acids.

The V and J genes are TRBV25-1 and TRBJ2-7; tentatively, D is TRBD1 (5 bases). The CDR3 length is 13 residues. Per germline, CDR1 MGHDK and CDR2 SYGVNS. Trimming shortened V by 5 bases and J by 7 bases, and 15 bases separated the two germline ends. The CDR3 DNA follows: TGTGCCAGCAGTTCGTTACGTAAGGGGGAGCAGTACTTC. It codes for CASSSLRKGEQYF.

The V and J genes are TRBV12-5 and TRBJ2-1; the D gene is possibly TRBD1 (8 bases). Trimming stripped 5 bases from V and 9 bases from J, with 20 bases between. Germline lookup yields CDR1 LGHNT and CDR2 FRNRAP. The length of the CDR3 is 15 residues. Written as DNA, the CDR3 is TGTGCTAGTGGTACAGGGGGGGGCATAACGGGTGAGCAGTTCTTC. It specifies CASGTGGGITGEQFF.

The V and J genes are TRBV21-1 and TRBJ2-5; the D call in the table, TRBD1, was not verified against the DNA. TRBV21-1 is assigned pseudogene status. CDR3 length equals 12 residues. CDR3 DNA sequence: TGTGCCAGCATAACAAACCAAGAGACCCAGTACTTC. Its protein product is CASITNQETQYF.